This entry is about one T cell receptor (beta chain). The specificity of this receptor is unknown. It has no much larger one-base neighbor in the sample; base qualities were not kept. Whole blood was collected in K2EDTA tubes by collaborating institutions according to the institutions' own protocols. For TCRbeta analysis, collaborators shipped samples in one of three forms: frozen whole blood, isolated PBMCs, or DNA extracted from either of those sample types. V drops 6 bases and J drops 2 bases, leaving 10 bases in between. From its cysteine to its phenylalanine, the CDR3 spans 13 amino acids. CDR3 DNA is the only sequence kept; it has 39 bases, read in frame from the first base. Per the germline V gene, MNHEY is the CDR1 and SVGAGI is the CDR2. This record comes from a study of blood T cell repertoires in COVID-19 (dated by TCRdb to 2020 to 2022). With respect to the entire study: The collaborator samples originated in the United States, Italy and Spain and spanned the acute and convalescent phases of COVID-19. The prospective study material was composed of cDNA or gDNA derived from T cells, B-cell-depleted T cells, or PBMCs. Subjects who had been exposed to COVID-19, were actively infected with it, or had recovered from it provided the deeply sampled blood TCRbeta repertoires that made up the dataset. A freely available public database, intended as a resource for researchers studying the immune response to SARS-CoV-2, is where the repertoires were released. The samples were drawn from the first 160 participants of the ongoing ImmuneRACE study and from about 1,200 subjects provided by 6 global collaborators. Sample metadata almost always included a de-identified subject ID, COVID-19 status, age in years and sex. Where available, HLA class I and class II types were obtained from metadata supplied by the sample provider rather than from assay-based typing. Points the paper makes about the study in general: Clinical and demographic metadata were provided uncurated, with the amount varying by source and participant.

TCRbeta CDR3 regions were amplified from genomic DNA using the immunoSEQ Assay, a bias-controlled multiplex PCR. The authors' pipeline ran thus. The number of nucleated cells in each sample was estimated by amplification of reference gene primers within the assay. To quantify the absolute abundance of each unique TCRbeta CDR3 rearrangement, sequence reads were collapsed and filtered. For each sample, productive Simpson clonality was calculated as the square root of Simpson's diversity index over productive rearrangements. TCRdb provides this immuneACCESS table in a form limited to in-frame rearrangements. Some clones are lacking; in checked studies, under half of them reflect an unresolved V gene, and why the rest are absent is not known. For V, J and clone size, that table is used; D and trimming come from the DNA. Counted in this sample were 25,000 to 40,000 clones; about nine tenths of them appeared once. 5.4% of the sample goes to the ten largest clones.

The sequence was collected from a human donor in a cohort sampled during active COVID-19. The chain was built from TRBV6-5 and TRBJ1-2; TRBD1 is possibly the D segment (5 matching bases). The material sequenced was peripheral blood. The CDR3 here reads CASRQALNYGYTF. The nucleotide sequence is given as TGTGCCAGCAGACAGGCGCTAAACTATGGCTACACCTTC.